This TCR beta chain appears in the sequencing data of a study of T cell responses to AZD1222 COVID-19 vaccine. General study findings and limits: Dominant at 160-218 and 743-854, vaccine-associated CD4 TCRs also spanned spike. Targets within unmutated variant regions were reportedly found for nearly half of spike-specific TCRs. Baseline serostatus was positive in only six AZD1222 recipients.

The length of the CDR3 is 15 residues. V lost 4 bases and J lost 4; bases outside the gene matches: 7. CDR1 is LGHDT, CDR2 YNNKEL, per germline (reference sequence). Clones were sequenced by immunoSEQ multiplex PCR, and TCRdb holds only the in-frame ones, with some missing. The repertoire holds 80,000 or so clones, with about 85% as singletons. In the case of this clone: As yet, its antigen is unknown.

The chain recombines TRBV3-1 (or the pseudogene TRBV3-2) with TRBJ1-5; 7 bases map to TRBD1. This TCR came from an adult in good health. Sequencing used peripheral blood, obtained on day 0 of AZD1222 vaccination. The CDR3, as DNA: TGTGCCAGCAGCCGCGGTCAGGGGGGTAATCAGCCCCAGCATTTT. Protein: CASSRGQGGNQPQHF.